The subject of this entry is one TCR beta chain. Other DNA sequences in this sample translate to the same CDR3. This entry is derived from a study of CD8+ T cells in alopecia areata. Indicated treatment: oral pan-JAK inhibitor, 5-10 mg twice daily. Extraction of RNA preceded its reverse transcription into cDNA, which served as the sequencing template. Clones were sequenced by immunoSEQ multiplex PCR, and TCRdb holds only the in-frame ones, with some missing. This sample has approximately 220,000 clones, with around two fifths found just once. The CDR3 sequence is 13 residues long. CDR1 and CDR2 from the germline V gene are SQVTM and ANQGSEA. The trim removed 1 base at V and 4 bases at J, leaving 1 base unmatched.

V and J are TRBV29-1 and TRBJ1-5, with 7 bases lining up with TRBD1. The receptor comes from a human donor with alopecia areata. This material consisted of CD4+ T cells sorted from blood, taken at approximately week 34, from a patient treated with tofacitinib. CDR3 DNA: TGCAGCGTTGAAGGGGGACAGAATCAGCCCCAGCATTTT. Protein sequence: CSVEGGQNQPQHF.